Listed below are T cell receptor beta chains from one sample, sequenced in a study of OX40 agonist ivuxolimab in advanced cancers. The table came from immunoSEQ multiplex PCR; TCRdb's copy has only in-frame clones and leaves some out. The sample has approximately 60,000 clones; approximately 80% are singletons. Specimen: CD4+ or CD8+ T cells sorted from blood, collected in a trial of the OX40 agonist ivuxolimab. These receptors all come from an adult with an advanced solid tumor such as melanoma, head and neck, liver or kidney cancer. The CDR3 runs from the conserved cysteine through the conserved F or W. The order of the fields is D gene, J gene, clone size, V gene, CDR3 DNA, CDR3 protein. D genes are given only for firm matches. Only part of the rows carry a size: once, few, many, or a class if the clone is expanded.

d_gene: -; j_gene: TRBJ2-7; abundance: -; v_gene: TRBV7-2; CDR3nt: TGTGCCAGCAGCTTACAGGGGCCCACCTACGAGCAGTACTTC; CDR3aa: CASSLQGPTYEQYF
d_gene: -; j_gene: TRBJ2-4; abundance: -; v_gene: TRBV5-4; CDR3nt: TGTGCCAGCAGCGATAAACGGGGCCTGGGGGACATTCAGTACTTC; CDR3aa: CASSDKRGLGDIQYF
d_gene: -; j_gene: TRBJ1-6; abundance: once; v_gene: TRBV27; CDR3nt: TGTGCCAGCAGTAGTCTCCCGGCGCGTAATTCACCCCTCCACTTT; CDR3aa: CASSSLPARNSPLHF
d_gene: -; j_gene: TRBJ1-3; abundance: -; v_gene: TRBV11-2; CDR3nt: TGTGCCAGCAGCTTATCGTTTGGTACGGCAGGGCAGATATATTTT; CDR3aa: CASSLSFGTAGQIYF
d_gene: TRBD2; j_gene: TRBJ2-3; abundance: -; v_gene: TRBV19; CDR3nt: TGTGCCAGTAGTATAAATGCGGGGGGGATCACAGATACGCAGTATTTT; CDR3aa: CASSINAGGITDTQYF
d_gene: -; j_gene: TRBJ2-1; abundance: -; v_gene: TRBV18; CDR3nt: TGTGCCAGCTCACCACCGATAAAGCCCCAGTTCTTC; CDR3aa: CASSPPIKPQFF
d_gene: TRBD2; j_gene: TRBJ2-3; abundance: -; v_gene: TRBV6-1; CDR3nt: TGTGCCAGCAGTGTACAGCGGGGGGCTAGCACAGATACGCAGTATTTT; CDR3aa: CASSVQRGASTDTQYF
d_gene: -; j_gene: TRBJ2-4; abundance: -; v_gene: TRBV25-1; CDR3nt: TGTGCCAGCAGTGAAGGACGGGGCCCCAAAAACATTCAGTACTTC; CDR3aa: CASSEGRGPKNIQYF
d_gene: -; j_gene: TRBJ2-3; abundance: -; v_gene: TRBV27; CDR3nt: TGTGCCAGCAGCAAAGACCCGATTGGGCTTAGTACGCAGTATTTT; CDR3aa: CASSKDPIGLSTQYF
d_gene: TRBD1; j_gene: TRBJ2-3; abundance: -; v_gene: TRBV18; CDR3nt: TGTGCCAGCTCACGCCGGGACAGGATCACAGATACGCAGTATTTT; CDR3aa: CASSRRDRITDTQYF
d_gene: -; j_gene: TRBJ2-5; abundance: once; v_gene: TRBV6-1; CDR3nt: TGTGCCAGCAGTGATATTCTCAAAGAGACCCAGTACTTC; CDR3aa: CASSDILKETQYF
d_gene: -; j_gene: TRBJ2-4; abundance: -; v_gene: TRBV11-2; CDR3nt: TGTGCCAGCAGCTTGATACGTGGGAGAGGGAACATTCAGTACTTC; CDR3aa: CASSLIRGRGNIQYF
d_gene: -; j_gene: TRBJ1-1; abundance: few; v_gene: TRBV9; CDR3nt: TGTGCCAGCAGCGTACGGCCAGACAACACTGAAGCTTTCTTT; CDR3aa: CASSVRPDNTEAFF
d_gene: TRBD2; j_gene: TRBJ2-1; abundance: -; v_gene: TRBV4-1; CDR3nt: TGCGCCAGCAGCCCTGAAGGGGCTAGCGGGGGGGCCAGGCAGTTCTTC; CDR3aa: CASSPEGASGGARQFF
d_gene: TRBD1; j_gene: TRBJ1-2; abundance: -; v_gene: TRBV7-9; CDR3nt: TGTGCCAGCAGCCCCAACGGACAGGGAGGAGGGGGCTACACCTTC; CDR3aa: CASSPNGQGGGGYTF
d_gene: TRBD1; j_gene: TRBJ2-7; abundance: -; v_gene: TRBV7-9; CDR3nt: TGTGCCAGCAGCTTAGGGGGACAGTTCACCTACGAGCAGTACTTC; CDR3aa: CASSLGGQFTYEQYF
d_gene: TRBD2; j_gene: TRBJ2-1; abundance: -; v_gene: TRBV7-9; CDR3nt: TGTGCCAGCAGCTTTACCGGGACTAGCGGGAGTGGTGAGCAGTTCTTC; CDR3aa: CASSFTGTSGSGEQFF
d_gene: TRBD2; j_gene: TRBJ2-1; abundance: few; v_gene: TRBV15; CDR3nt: TGTGCCACCAGCAGAAGAAGTCCGGGACTAGCGGGGTACAATGAGCAGTTCTTC; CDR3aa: CATSRRSPGLAGYNEQFF
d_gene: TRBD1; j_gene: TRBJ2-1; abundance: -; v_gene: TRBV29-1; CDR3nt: TGCAGCGTTGTCTCACCGGGACAGAAATACAATGAGCAGTTCTTC; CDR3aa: CSVVSPGQKYNEQFF
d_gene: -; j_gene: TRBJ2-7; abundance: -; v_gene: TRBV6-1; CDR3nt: TGTGCCAGCAGTGAGCTCGGGCGGGGAAACTCCTACGAGCAGTACTTC; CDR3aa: CASSELGRGNSYEQYF
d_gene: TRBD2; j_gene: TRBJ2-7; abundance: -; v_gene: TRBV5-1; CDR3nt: TGCGCCAGCAGCTTGGTATCGGGACTAGCGGGAGGCTACGAGCAGTACTTC; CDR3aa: CASSLVSGLAGGYEQYF
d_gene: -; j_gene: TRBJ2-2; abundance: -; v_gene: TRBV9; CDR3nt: TGTGCCAGCAGCGTTAGTTATACCGGGGAGCTGTTTTTT; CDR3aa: CASSVSYTGELFF
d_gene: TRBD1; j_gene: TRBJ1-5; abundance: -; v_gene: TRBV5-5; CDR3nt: TGTGCCAGCAGCTTGTCCGTGTCGGTGGACAGGGGGAAAGAGGGGCAGCCCCAGCATTTT; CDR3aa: CASSLSVSVDRGKEGQPQHF
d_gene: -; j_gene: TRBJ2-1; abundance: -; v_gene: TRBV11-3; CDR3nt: TGTGCCAGCAGCTTAGCCAGCGACAATGAGCAGTTCTTC; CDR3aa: CASSLASDNEQFF
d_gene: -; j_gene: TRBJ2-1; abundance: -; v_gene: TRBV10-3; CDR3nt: TGTGCCATCAGGGAGGGCAATTCCTACAATGAGCAGTTCTTC; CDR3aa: CAIREGNSYNEQFF
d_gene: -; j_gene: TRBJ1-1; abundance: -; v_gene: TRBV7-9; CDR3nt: TGTGCCAGCAGCTTAGTAGGGCAGTCTGAAGCTTTCTTT; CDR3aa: CASSLVGQSEAFF
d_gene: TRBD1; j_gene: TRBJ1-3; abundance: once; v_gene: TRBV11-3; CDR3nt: TGTGCCAGCAGCTTCGGGACAGAAACTGGAAACACCATATATTTT; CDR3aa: CASSFGTETGNTIYF
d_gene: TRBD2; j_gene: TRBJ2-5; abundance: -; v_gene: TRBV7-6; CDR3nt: TGTGCCAGCAGCCCGACTAGCTTCCAAGAGACCCAGTACTTC; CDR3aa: CASSPTSFQETQYF
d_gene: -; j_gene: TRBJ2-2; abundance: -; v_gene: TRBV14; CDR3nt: TGTGCCAGCAGCCATCTTGGACCATCCACCGGGGAGCTGTTTTTT; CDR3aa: CASSHLGPSTGELFF
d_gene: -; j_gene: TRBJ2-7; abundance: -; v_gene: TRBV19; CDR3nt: TGTGCCAGTAGTATTGGCGCAGGGGTACCCTACGAGCAGTACTTC; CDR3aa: CASSIGAGVPYEQYF
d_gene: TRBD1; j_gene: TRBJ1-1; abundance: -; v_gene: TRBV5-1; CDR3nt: TGCGCCAGCAGTTACCGGACAGGGGACAACACTGAAGCTTTCTTT; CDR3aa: CASSYRTGDNTEAFF
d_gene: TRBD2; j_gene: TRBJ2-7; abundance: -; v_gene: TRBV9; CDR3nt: TGTGCCAGCAGCGCCGCCGGGACTAGCGGCCGCGAGCAGTACTTC; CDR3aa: CASSAAGTSGREQYF
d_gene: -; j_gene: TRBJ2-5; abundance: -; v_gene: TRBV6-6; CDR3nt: TGTGCCAGCAGTCGTCTAGCCTTCCAAGAGACCCAGTACTTC; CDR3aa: CASSRLAFQETQYF
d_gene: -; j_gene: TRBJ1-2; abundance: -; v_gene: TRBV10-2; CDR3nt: TGCGCCAGCAGTGATGGAAGGGGGAGCTATGGCTACACCTTC; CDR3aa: CASSDGRGSYGYTF
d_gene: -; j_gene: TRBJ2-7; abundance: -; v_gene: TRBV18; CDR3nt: TGTGCCAGCTCACCTCCGGTAACCTACGAGCAGTACTTC; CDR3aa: CASSPPVTYEQYF
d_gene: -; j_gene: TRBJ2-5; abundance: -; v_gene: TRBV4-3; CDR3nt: TGCGCCAGCAGCCAAGAGGTGGGTCGGGGCCAAGAGACCCAGTACTTC; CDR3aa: CASSQEVGRGQETQYF
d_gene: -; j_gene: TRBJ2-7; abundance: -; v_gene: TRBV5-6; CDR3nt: TGTGCCAGCAGCTTAACGACAGGCATCGGCTACTTC; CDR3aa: CASSLTTGIGYF
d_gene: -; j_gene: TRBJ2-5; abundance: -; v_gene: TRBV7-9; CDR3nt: TGTGCCAGCAGAGGAAGGGGGGAGACCCAGTACTTC; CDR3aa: CASRGRGETQYF